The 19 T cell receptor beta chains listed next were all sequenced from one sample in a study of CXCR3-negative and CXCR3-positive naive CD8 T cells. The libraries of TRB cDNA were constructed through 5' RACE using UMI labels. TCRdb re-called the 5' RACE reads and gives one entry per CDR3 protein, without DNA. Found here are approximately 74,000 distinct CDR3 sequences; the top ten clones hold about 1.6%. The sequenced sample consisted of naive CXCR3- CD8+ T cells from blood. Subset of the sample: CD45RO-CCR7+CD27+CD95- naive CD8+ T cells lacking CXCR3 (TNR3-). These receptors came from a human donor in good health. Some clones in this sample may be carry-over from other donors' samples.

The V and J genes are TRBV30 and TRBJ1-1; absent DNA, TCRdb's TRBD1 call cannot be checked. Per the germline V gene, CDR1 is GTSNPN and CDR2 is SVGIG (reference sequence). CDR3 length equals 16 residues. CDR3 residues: CAWSVRGLSGDTEAFF.

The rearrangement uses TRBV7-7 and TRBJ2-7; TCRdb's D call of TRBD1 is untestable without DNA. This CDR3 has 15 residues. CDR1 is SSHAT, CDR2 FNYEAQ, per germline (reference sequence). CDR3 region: CASSRLQGSNYEQYF.

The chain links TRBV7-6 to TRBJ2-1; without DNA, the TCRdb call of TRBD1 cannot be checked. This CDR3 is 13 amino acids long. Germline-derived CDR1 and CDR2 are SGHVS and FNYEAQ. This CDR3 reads CASSSRTYNEQFF.

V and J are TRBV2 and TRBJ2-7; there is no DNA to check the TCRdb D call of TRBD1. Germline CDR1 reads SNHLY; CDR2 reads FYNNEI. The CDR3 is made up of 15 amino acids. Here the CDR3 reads CASSEGASPGYEQYF.

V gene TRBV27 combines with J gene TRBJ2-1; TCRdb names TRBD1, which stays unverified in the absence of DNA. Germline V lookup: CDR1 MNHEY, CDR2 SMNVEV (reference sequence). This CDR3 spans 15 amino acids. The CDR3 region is CASSFGAGVSNEQFF.

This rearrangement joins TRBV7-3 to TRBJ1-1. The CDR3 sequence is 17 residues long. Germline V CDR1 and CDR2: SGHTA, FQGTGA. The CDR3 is CASSPTLLGEGNTEAFF.

This chain's CDR3 is CASSLLAGEIYEQYF. The chain carries TRBV5-1 and TRBJ2-7; the TCRdb call, TRBD2, lacks DNA for checking. CDR3 length: 15 residues. The germline V gene encodes CDR1 SGHRS and CDR2 YFSETQ.

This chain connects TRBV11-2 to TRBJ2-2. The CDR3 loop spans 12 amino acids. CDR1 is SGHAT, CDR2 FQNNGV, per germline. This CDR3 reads CASSLTGGELFF.

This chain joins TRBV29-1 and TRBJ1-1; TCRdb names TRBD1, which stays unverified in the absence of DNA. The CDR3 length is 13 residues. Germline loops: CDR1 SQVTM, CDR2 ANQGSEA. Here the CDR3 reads CSVDPTGTPETFF.

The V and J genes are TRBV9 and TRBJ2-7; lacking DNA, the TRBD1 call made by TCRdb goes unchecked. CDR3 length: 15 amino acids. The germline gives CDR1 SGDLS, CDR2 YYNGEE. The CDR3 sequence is CASSAAPPASYEQYF.

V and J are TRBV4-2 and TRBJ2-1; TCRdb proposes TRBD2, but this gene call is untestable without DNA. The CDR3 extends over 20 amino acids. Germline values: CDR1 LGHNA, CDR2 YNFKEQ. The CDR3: CASSQDAGLAGDPSYNEQFF.

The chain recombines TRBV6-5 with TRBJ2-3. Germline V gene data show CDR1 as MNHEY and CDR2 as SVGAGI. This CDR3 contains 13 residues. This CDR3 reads CASSRVLGDTQYF.

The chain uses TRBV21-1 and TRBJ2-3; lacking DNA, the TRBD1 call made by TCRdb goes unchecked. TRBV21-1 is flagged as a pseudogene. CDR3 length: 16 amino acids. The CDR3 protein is CASSKVGTPSTDTQYF.

This CDR3 reads CASSLGGEQFF. V gene TRBV5-5 combines with J gene TRBJ2-1. In germline, CDR1 is SGHKS, CDR2 YYEKEE (reference sequence). The CDR3 totals 11 residues.

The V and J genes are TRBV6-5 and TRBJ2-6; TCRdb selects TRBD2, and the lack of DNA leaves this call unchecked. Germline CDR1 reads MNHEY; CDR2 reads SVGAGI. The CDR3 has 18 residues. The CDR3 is CASQPGRGPSSGANVLTF.

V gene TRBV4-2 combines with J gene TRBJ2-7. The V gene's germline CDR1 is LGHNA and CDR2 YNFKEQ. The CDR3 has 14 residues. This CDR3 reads CASSQDFVGYEQYF.

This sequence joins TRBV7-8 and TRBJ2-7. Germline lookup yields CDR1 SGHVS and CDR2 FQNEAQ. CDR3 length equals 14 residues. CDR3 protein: CASSFIGEQETQYF.

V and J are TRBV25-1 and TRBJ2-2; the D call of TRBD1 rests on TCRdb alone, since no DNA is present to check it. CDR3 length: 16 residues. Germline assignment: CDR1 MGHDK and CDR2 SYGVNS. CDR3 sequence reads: CASSEVGQGLTGELFF.

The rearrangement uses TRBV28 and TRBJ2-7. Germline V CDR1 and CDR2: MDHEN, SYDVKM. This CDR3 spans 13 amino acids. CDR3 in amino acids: CASSLGLYYEQYF.